A selection of T cell receptor beta chains follows, all from one sample in a study of cytomegalovirus exposure and HLA in healthy donors. Using immunoSEQ multiplex PCR, the repertoire was profiled, and TCRdb retains in-frame clones only, with some absent. The repertoire holds some 200,000 clones, with 76% as singletons. The sequenced sample was PBMCs. The receptors stem from a man younger than 30 in good health and CMV-seronegative. The CDR3 runs from the conserved cysteine through the conserved F or W. D genes are given only for firm matches. Size is omitted from some rows. Given values are once, few, many or a class for expanded clones.

J | size | V | D | DNA | CDR3
TRBJ2-1 | once | TRBV5-1 | . | TGCGCCAGCAGCTTGGTCCCGCCACAGGCCCGCTCCTACAATGAGCAGTTCTTC | CASSLVPPQARSYNEQFF
TRBJ2-2 | . | TRBV10-3 | TRBD2 | TGTGCCATCGGAGCGACTAGCGGGACCCACACCGGGGAGCTGTTTTTT | CAIGATSGTHTGELFF
TRBJ2-7 | . | TRBV9 | . | TGTGCCAGCAGCGTAGACGGGAGCGAAGACGAGCAGTACTTC | CASSVDGSEDEQYF
TRBJ2-7 | few | TRBV7-9 | . | TGTGCCAGCAGCTTGGGAAGTAGGGGTTTTTCCTACGAGCAGTACTTC | CASSLGSRGFSYEQYF
TRBJ2-5 | . | TRBV28 | . | TGTGCCAGCAGGTCGACAGGGGAGGGGACCCAGTACTTC | CASRSTGEGTQYF
TRBJ2-3 | . | TRBV6-5 | TRBD1 | TGTGCCAGCAGTTGGACAGGGAATAGGGATACGCAGTATTTT | CASSWTGNRDTQYF
TRBJ2-1 | . | TRBV19 | TRBD2 | TGTGCCAGTAGGTCTAGCGGGGGTTCTGGTTACAATGAGCAGTTCTTC | CASRSSGGSGYNEQFF
TRBJ2-1 | . | TRBV13 | TRBD1 | TGTGCCAGCACACAGGGGCTATTCTCCTACAATGAGCAGTTCTTC | CASTQGLFSYNEQFF
TRBJ1-4 | . | TRBV5-1 | TRBD1 | TGCGCCAGCAGCGTGGGACAGGGGGTTGAAAAACTGTTTTTT | CASSVGQGVEKLFF
TRBJ2-3 | once | TRBV18 | . | TGTGCCAGCTCACCTGCGGATACGCAGTATTTT | CASSPADTQYF
TRBJ2-3 | . | TRBV27 | . | TGTGCCAGCAGTTTATCATTCCACACAGATACGCAGTATTTT | CASSLSFHTDTQYF
TRBJ1-5 | . | TRBV30 | TRBD1 | TGTGCCTGGAGTACACAGGGGGCTTGGAGCAATCAGCCCCAGCATTTT | CAWSTQGAWSNQPQHF
TRBJ2-2 | . | TRBV19 | . | TGTGCCAGTAGTATTTGGGTGCGCGGCGGGGAGCTGTTTTTT | CASSIWVRGGELFF
TRBJ1-1 | . | TRBV30 | . | TGTGCCTGGAGTGCGGGGGGCGGGGTTGAAGCTTTCTTT | CAWSAGGGVEAFF
TRBJ2-2 | . | TRBV10-1 | . | TGCGCCAGCCGACGGGAGAACACCGGGGAGCTGTTTTTT | CASRRENTGELFF
TRBJ2-2 | . | TRBV7-6 | TRBD2 | TGTGCCAGCAGCCTTATGACTAGCGGTAACACCGGGGAGCTGTTTTTT | CASSLMTSGNTGELFF
TRBJ2-3 | few | TRBV5-8 | TRBD1 | TGTGCCAGCAGCTCAGGACAGGGTGGGAATACGCAGTATTTT | CASSSGQGGNTQYF
TRBJ2-3 | once | TRBV7-8 | TRBD1 | TGTGCCAGCAGCTTGGACAGGGTGACAGATACGCAGTATTTT | CASSLDRVTDTQYF
TRBJ1-1 | . | TRBV18 | . | TGTGCCAGCTCACCTATTCCACTCCAGAACACTGAAGCTTTCTTT | CASSPIPLQNTEAFF
TRBJ2-5 | . | TRBV10-1 | TRBD2 | TGCGCCAGCAGTGAGGGTTTAGCGGGAGAGGAGACCCAGTACTTC | CASSEGLAGEETQYF
TRBJ2-1 | . | TRBV5-4 | TRBD1 | TGTGCCAGCAGCCGACCGGGACAGGTTCCCGGTGAGCAGTTCTTC | CASSRPGQVPGEQFF
TRBJ1-2 | . | TRBV27 | . | TGTGCCAGCAGGATGGGGGGGGCTGGCTATGGCTACACCTTC | CASRMGGAGYGYTF
TRBJ1-2 | . | TRBV19 | . | TGTGCCAGTAGTATTCCGACAGGAGCTAACTATGGCTACACCTTC | CASSIPTGANYGYTF
TRBJ1-2 | . | TRBV6-1 | . | TGTGCCAGCAGTGACCCGGGGAGGGTCTATGGCTACACCTTC | CASSDPGRVYGYTF
TRBJ2-3 | . | TRBV4-2 | . | TGTGCCAGCAGCCAATGGAGTACAGATACGCAGTATTTT | CASSQWSTDTQYF
TRBJ1-2 | . | TRBV5-6 | TRBD1 | TGTGCCAGCAGCTTGGAGGCAGGGGGCTATGGCTACACCTTC | CASSLEAGGYGYTF
TRBJ2-7 | once | TRBV30 | . | TGTGCCTGGAGTGTGGCCAGGGGCTTTAGGAACTTC | CAWSVARGFRNF
TRBJ1-2 | . | TRBV27 | . | TGTGCCAGCAGTCCACAACAGGGTTCGAATGGCTACACCTTC | CASSPQQGSNGYTF
TRBJ1-1 | once | TRBV5-4 | TRBD1 | TGTGCCAGCAGAGGACAGGGCGCCACTGAAGCTTTCTTT | CASRGQGATEAFF
TRBJ1-2 | . | TRBV2 | TRBD1 | TGTGCCAGCAGTGGGATACAGGGGGGCTATGGCTACACCTTC | CASSGIQGGYGYTF
TRBJ1-1 | . | TRBV5-1 | . | TGCGCCAGCAGTCCCGACACGGGGATGAACACTGAAGCTTTCTTT | CASSPDTGMNTEAFF
TRBJ2-1 | . | TRBV11-2 | TRBD1 | TGTGCCAGCAGCCTGTTCAGCCTGGGACAGGATGAGCAGTTCTTC | CASSLFSLGQDEQFF
TRBJ2-5 | few | TRBV5-1 | TRBD2 | TGCGCCAGCAGCCCTGGGCCGGGAGGGCCCTCGGAGACCCAGTACTTC | CASSPGPGGPSETQYF
TRBJ2-1 | . | TRBV10-3 | TRBD2 | TGTGCCACGGGACTAGCGGGAAACAATGAGCAGTTCTTC | CATGLAGNNEQFF
TRBJ1-4 | . | TRBV6-1 | . | TGTGCCAGCAGTGCTTGGACATCAACTAATGAAAAACTGTTTTTT | CASSAWTSTNEKLFF
TRBJ1-2 | . | TRBV30 | TRBD1 | TGTGCCTGGAGTAGGGACAGGCGTCAGACAATCTATGGCTACACCTTC | CAWSRDRRQTIYGYTF
TRBJ2-5 | . | TRBV15 | . | TGTGCCACCAGCTCCTCTCTCAGGGTCCGAGAGACCCAGTACTTC | CATSSSLRVRETQYF
TRBJ2-1 | . | TRBV15 | TRBD1 | TGTGCCACCAGCACGGGGACAGGGGAGCACAATGAGCAGTTCTTC | CATSTGTGEHNEQFF
TRBJ1-4 | . | TRBV7-9 | . | TGTTCCGCCGCAAACGGTGAAAAACTGTTTTTT | CSAANGEKLFF
TRBJ2-7 | . | TRBV21-1 | . | TGTGCCAGCAGCAAACACGACAGGCCCTACGAGCAGTACTTC | CASSKHDRPYEQYF
TRBJ2-3 | once | TRBV5-8 | TRBD1 | TGTGCCAGCAGCAAGCCGGCCGGGACAGGGTTCCCAGATACGCAGTATTTT | CASSKPAGTGFPDTQYF
TRBJ2-5 | . | TRBV11-2 | . | TGTGCCAGCAGCTTAGATGGCAGGGTTGGGGCCCAGTACTTC | CASSLDGRVGAQYF
TRBJ2-3 | . | TRBV7-2 | . | TGTGCCAGCAGCTTATCGACAGGACCGCAGTATTTT | CASSLSTGPQYF
TRBJ2-1 | . | TRBV5-1 | TRBD1 | TGCGCCAGCAGCCTTCGACAGGGGGCTGGCAATGAGCAGTTCTTC | CASSLRQGAGNEQFF
TRBJ2-4 | . | TRBV27 | . | TGTGCCAGCAGTTTTGGCGGGCCACAAAACATTCAGTACTTC | CASSFGGPQNIQYF
TRBJ2-2 | . | TRBV5-6 | . | TGTGCCAGCAGCTTGGACTATGGCGGGGAGCTGTTTTTT | CASSLDYGGELFF
TRBJ2-7 | . | TRBV6-5 | . | TGTGCCAGCAGTTCCCCAGACTCCTACGAGCAGTACTTC | CASSSPDSYEQYF
TRBJ1-6 | few | TRBV7-3 | . | TGTGCCAGCAGCCGCACGGGATTTTCGGGTTCACCCCTCCACTTT | CASSRTGFSGSPLHF
TRBJ2-3 | . | TRBV14 | . | TGTGCCAGCAGCCAAGATAAGTTAACAGGGTGGCCAGATACGCAGTATTTT | CASSQDKLTGWPDTQYF
TRBJ2-3 | few | TRBV18 | . | TGTGCCAGCTCACCTCGCTACCTGGCAGATACGCAGTATTTT | CASSPRYLADTQYF
TRBJ1-2 | few | TRBV19 | . | TGTGCCAGTAGTACAGAGAGTTTTGGTTCGCCGTCGTATGGCTACACCTTC | CASSTESFGSPSYGYTF
TRBJ2-7 | . | TRBV7-9 | TRBD2 | TGTGCCAGCAGCTTGGTTCTCAGCGGGAGGCACGAGCAGTACTTC | CASSLVLSGRHEQYF
TRBJ2-1 | . | TRBV30 | TRBD2 | TGTGCCTGGAGTAGATTAGCGGGAGGGCCCAAAAATGAGCAGTTCTTC | CAWSRLAGGPKNEQFF
TRBJ2-7 | few | TRBV28 | TRBD2 | TGTGCCAGCAGTTTACGTCTAGCGGGAGATCGGGACGAGCAGTACTTC | CASSLRLAGDRDEQYF
TRBJ1-1 | few | TRBV6-4 | TRBD1 | TGTGTCCCGCCGCAGGGGGCCAGTCTCACTGAAGCTTTCTTT | CVPPQGASLTEAFF
TRBJ2-1 | . | TRBV30 | TRBD2 | TGTGCCTGGAGTTCCTCCCGACTAGCGGGGGCGGGTGAGCAGTTCTTC | CAWSSSRLAGAGEQFF
TRBJ2-7 | . | TRBV28 | TRBD2 | TGTGCCAGCAGTCCACCCGGGACTACCGACCTACGGGAGCAGTACTTC | CASSPPGTTDLREQYF
TRBJ2-3 | . | TRBV25-1 | . | TGTGCCAGCAGTGAATATTTAGGCACAGATACGCAGTATTTT | CASSEYLGTDTQYF
TRBJ1-1 | . | TRBV19 | . | TGTGCCAGTAGTTCAGGTGACAGGCGCACTGAAGCTTTCTTT | CASSSGDRRTEAFF